This T cell receptor (beta chain) was captured by sequencing in a study of CD8 T cells in Susac syndrome. It was treatment-naive patients with stable or active relapsing-remitting disease who made up the multiple sclerosis controls. TEMRA cells were FACS-enriched, while CD8+ and CD4+ T cells were negatively isolated. RNA amounts of roughly 0.5 to 1 ug underwent reverse transcription with random hexamers. From the immunoSEQ multiplex PCR reads, TCRdb called clonotypes with MiXCR, one entry per CDR3 protein. The repertoire consists of approximately 200,000 distinct CDR3 sequences, with roughly 94% occurring once and the leading ten covering around 0.08%. This clonotype was detected only a few times. The receptor was derived from a human donor with multiple sclerosis. Sequenced input: CD4+ T cells from PBMCs.

For the CDR3, the DNA is TGTGCCAGCAGTTTTAGGGCTTCCTATGGCTACACCTTC. As protein: CASSFRASYGYTF. V usage is TRBV12-3 or TRBV12-4 and J usage is TRBJ1-2; D is ambiguous. CDR3 length equals 13 residues. With 3 bases removed from V and 4 bases from J, the gap between germline ends came to 9 bases.